The 24 T cell receptor beta chains in this list originate from one sample, sequenced in a study of T cell responses to AZD1222 COVID-19 vaccine (dated by TCRdb to the early 2020s). Library construction relied on the immunoSEQ multiplex PCR assay. Held by TCRdb, this immuneACCESS table contains in-frame sequences only and omits some clones. Under half of the omission traces to an unresolved V gene where checked; the cause of the rest is unknown. This sample is represented by around 130,000 clones; approximately 92% of them were singletons. The ten largest make up 4.2% of the sample. The time point tag for this specimen amounts to: about 28 days (+/-7) after the second vaccine dose. The sample's treatment or condition label is to be understood as: meningococcal conjugate vaccine given as trial control. The input for sequencing was peripheral blood, taken 28 days after the second dose of the MenACWY control vaccine. The receptors were sampled from an adult who received the MenACWY meningococcal vaccine as a control.

This clone was observed once. The gene calls are TRBV2 and TRBJ1-5; D gene ambiguous. The CDR3 has 15 residues. With 4 bases removed from V and 7 bases from J, the gap between germline ends came to 17 bases. From germline, CDR1 is SNHLY and CDR2 FYNNEI. Written as DNA, the CDR3 is TGTGCCAGCAGTGTTCTCTCTACCCAAGGACAGCCCCAGCATTTT. Translated, it gives CASSVLSTQGQPQHF. The variable domain in full, with the rest retrieved from reference TRBV2 and TRBJ1-5, is EPEVTQTPSHQVTQMGQEVILRCVPISNHLYFYWYRQILGQKVEFLVSFYNNEISEKSEIFDDQFSVERPDGSNFTLKIRSTKLEDSAMYFCASSVLSTQGQPQHFGDGTRLSIL.

CDR3 coding DNA: TGTGCCAGCAGCTTGATAATCAGGGGCGCGGAGACCCAGTACTTC. This codes for CASSLIIRGAETQYF. This chain joins TRBV5-6 and TRBJ2-5; weak D call: TRBD1 (6 bases). There are 15 residues in the CDR3. CDR1 and CDR2 from the germline V gene are SGHDT and YYEEEE. Trimming took off 1 base at V and 5 bases at J, with 15 bases between the two ends. Looking up the rest from reference TRBV5-6 and TRBJ2-5 gives the full variable domain: DAGVTQSPTHLIKTRGQQVTLRCSPKSGHDTVSWYQQALGQGPQFIFQYYEEEERQRGNFPDRFSGHQFPNYSSELNVNALLLGDSALYLCASSLIIRGAETQYFGPGTRLLVL.

The chain links TRBV30 to TRBJ2-1; TRBD1 is a possible D gene (6 bases). This CDR3 comprises 15 residues. The germline V gene encodes CDR1 GTSNPN and CDR2 SVGIG (reference sequence). The V and J ends lost 3 bases and 2 bases respectively, with 14 bases between them. The CDR3 region is CAWRGETGTYNEQFF. The DNA of the CDR3 is TGTGCCTGGAGGGGAGAAACAGGGACCTACAATGAGCAGTTCTTC.

The chain joins TRBV4-1 to TRBJ2-7, with 7 bases lining up with TRBD2. Germline-derived CDR1 and CDR2 are MGHRA and YSYEKL. J gave up 12 bases and V 2 bases, and 4 bases lay outside the gene matches. CDR3 size: 11 residues. CDR3 nucleotide sequence: TGCGCCAGCAGCCAAAGGGACTATCGGTACTTC. Translating it yields CASSQRDYRYF.

This sequence joins TRBV2 and TRBJ1-1, with D perhaps matching TRBD1 (6 bases). There are 13 residues in the CDR3. Germline loops: CDR1 SNHLY, CDR2 FYNNEI. Trimming took 7 bases from V and 4 from J, leaving 13 bases between them. This CDR3 is CASIQGRATEAFF. The CDR3 DNA reads as TGTGCCAGCATTCAGGGGAGGGCCACTGAAGCTTTCTTT.

The chain has TRBV2 and TRBJ1-2; no reliable D call. Between the trimmed V and J ends, which lost 3 bases and 4 bases, there was a span of 9 bases. Germline CDR1 is SNHLY and CDR2 is FYNNEI. This CDR3 has 13 residues. The CDR3 region is CASSELSIYGYTF. CDR3 in DNA: TGTGCCAGCAGTGAGCTGTCGATCTATGGCTACACCTTC.

The genes are TRBV6-2 or TRBV6-3 and TRBJ2-7; TRBD1 matches 7 bases. CDR1 and CDR2 from the germline V gene are MNHEY and SVGEGT. V was clipped by 4 bases and J by 4 bases; unmatched bases: 4. The CDR3 runs 13 residues. The CDR3 region is CASSSDRLYEQYV. Here the CDR3 DNA reads TGTGCCAGCAGTTCGGACAGGTTGTACGAGCAGTACGTC.

The genes are TRBV3-1 (or the pseudogene TRBV3-2) and TRBJ2-1; the match to TRBD2 covers 10 bases. Germline loops: CDR1 LGHDT, CDR2 YNNKEL (reference sequence). With 2 bases clipped from V and 4 bases from J, the junction kept 2 bases outside the gene matches. This CDR3 has 15 residues. Here the CDR3 DNA reads TGTGCCAGCAGCCAAATTAGCGGGGGGTACAATGAGCAGTTCTTC. This codes for CASSQISGGYNEQFF.

The V call is TRBV28, the J call TRBJ2-2; tentatively, D is TRBD1 or TRBD2 (6 bases each). V lost 2 bases and J lost 8, with 12 bases in between. CDR1 is MDHEN and CDR2 is SYDVKM in the germline V gene. This CDR3 comprises 14 residues. Here the CDR3 reads CASSLAGGGGELFF. As DNA, the CDR3 is TGTGCCAGCAGTTTAGCCGGAGGGGGAGGGGAGCTGTTTTTT.

This chain uses TRBV6-5 with TRBJ2-1; D is undetermined. V lost 6 bases and J lost 3, with 6 bases in between. There are 12 residues in the CDR3. Per germline, CDR1 MNHEY and CDR2 SVGAGI. The CDR3 DNA reads TGTGCCAGCAGCGCAAGCTACAATGAGCAGTTCTTC. Translating it yields CASSASYNEQFF.

The chain uses TRBV19 and TRBJ1-5, with unresolved D. Germline assignment: CDR1 LNHDA and CDR2 SQIVND (reference sequence). V was pared by 4 bases and J by 0 bases, with 7 bases between. CDR3 length: 14 residues. The CDR3 coding sequence is TGTGCCAGTAGTAGGCAGAATAGCAATCAGCCCCAGCATTTT. Its protein product is CASSRQNSNQPQHF.

The V and J genes are TRBV2 and TRBJ1-5; maybe TRBD1 (5 bases). V lost 4 bases to trimming and J lost 5 bases, with 15 bases between them. Germline V CDR1 and CDR2: SNHLY, FYNNEI. The CDR3 extends over 15 amino acids. The CDR3 DNA follows: TGTGCCAGCAGTGGTGCAGGGTTAATTTATCAGCCCCAGCATTTT. Translating gives CASSGAGLIYQPQHF.

The chain combines TRBV2 with TRBJ2-7; 9 bases align to TRBD2. The CDR3 is made up of 13 amino acids. The V gene end was trimmed by 9 bases and the J gene end by 3 bases; junction bases not matched to a gene: 6. Germline V gene data show CDR1 as SNHLY and CDR2 as FYNNEI. The CDR3 sequence is CASNLAGRYEQYF. DNA for the CDR3: TGTGCCAGTAACCTAGCGGGACGCTACGAGCAGTACTTC. Full variable domain (missing parts from reference TRBV2 and TRBJ2-7): EPEVTQTPSHQVTQMGQEVILRCVPISNHLYFYWYRQILGQKVEFLVSFYNNEISEKSEIFDDQFSVERPDGSNFTLKIRSTKLEDSAMYFCASNLAGRYEQYFGPGTRLTVT.

The V call is TRBV7-2, the J call TRBJ2-3; 9 bases fit TRBD2. CDR3 length: 16 residues. CDR1 SGHTA and CDR2 FQGNSA come from the germline V gene. After removal of 6 bases from V and 2 bases from J, the junction contained 9 bases not matched to a gene. CDR3 nucleotides: TGTGCCAGCAGGTCAACCGGGACTAGCACCACAGATACGCAGTATTTT. Its translation is CASRSTGTSTTDTQYF.

J is TRBJ1-1 and V is TRBV19; no firm D call. V was shortened by 3 bases and J by 2 bases, with 10 bases between the two germline ends. This CDR3 is 14 amino acids long. The V gene's germline CDR1 is LNHDA and CDR2 SQIVND (reference sequence). The CDR3 bases are TGTGCCAGTAGTATTCTAGGTAAAAACACTGAAGCTTTCTTT. As protein: CASSILGKNTEAFF.

The chain combines TRBV18 with TRBJ1-5, with D maybe TRBD1 (5 bases). With 3 bases removed from V and 0 bases from J, the gap between germline ends came to 18 bases. The CDR3 contains 18 residues. Germline CDR1 KGHSH, CDR2 LQKENI. CDR3 in amino acids: CASSPRGGDPYSNQPQHF. The CDR3 DNA follows: TGTGCCAGCTCACCCCGCGGAGGGGACCCCTATAGCAATCAGCCCCAGCATTTT.

This clone occurred once. V gene TRBV20-1 combines with J gene TRBJ2-3; 11 bases are shared with TRBD1. V lost 3 bases, J lost 1 base, and 3 bases stayed unmatched. The V gene's germline CDR1 is DFQATT and CDR2 SNEGSKA (reference sequence). The CDR3 runs 15 residues. In DNA, the CDR3 is TGCAGTGCTAGTGGGGGACAGGGGGGCACAGATACGCAGTATTTT. Amino acid sequence: CSASGGQGGTDTQYF.

To note about this clone: The junction does not match germline at one end; this may be a read error. The chain uses TRBV30 and TRBJ2-5; D might be TRBD2 (7 bases). CDR3 length equals 13 residues. Germline V gene sequence: CDR1 GTSNPN, CDR2 SVGIG (reference sequence). The CDR3: CAWNRGAEETQYF. In DNA, the CDR3 is TGTGCCTGGAATCGGGGGGCCGAAGAAACCCAGTACTTC.

The chain uses TRBV7-3 and TRBJ2-5, with 10 bases aligning to TRBD1. This CDR3 spans 17 amino acids. The junction had 13 bases not matched to a gene; V was cut back by 5 bases and J by 4 bases. The germline V gene has CDR1 SGHTA and CDR2 FQGTGA. The CDR3 reads CASSLWTGGRAVETQYF. The CDR3 bases are TGTGCCAGCAGCCTATGGACAGGGGGTAGGGCTGTAGAGACCCAGTACTTC.

This clone was recorded only once. This chain uses TRBV13 with TRBJ2-5; D might be TRBD2 (6 bases). From germline, CDR1 is PRHDT and CDR2 FYEKMQ (reference sequence). This CDR3 has 14 amino acids. Trimming left V 4 bases short and J 5 bases short, with 14 bases between. The DNA for the CDR3 is TGTGCCAGCAGCTCGAGAGGCGGGAAGGAGACCCAGTACTTC. It encodes CASSSRGGKETQYF.

The chain employs TRBV7-2 and TRBJ2-7; 8 nucleotides agree with TRBD1. V was clipped by 1 base and J by 3 bases; unmatched bases: 8. This CDR3 contains 16 residues. Germline V gene lookup returns CDR1 SGHTA and CDR2 FQGNSA. The CDR3 is CASSLGGQGIIYEQYF. For the CDR3, the DNA is TGTGCCAGCAGCTTAGGCGGACAGGGTATCATCTACGAGCAGTACTTC.

This clone is a singleton in its sample. The chain combines TRBV29-1 with TRBJ2-1, with D uncertain. Germline lookup yields CDR1 SQVTM and CDR2 ANQGSEA. The length of the CDR3 is 13 residues. The V end lost 4 bases, the J end lost 0 bases, and 7 bases lay between the germline ends. CDR3 loop: CSVGASSYNEQFF. CDR3 nucleotides: TGCAGCGTTGGAGCCAGCTCCTACAATGAGCAGTTCTTC.

This chain uses TRBV7-9 with TRBJ2-4; D may be TRBD2 (5 bases). The V gene lost 7 bases and the J gene lost 11 bases, with 12 bases spanning the gap. Per the germline V gene, CDR1 is SEHNR and CDR2 is FQNEAQ (reference sequence). The CDR3 covers 11 residues. CDR3 sequence reads: CASTVGEFQYF. In nucleotides, the CDR3 is TGTGCCAGCACCGTCGGGGAATTTCAGTACTTC. Together with reference TRBV7-9 and TRBJ2-4, the CDR3 gives the full variable domain: DTGVSQNPRHKITKRGQNVTFRCDPISEHNRLYWYRQTLGQGPEFLTYFQNEAQLEKSRLLSDRFSAERPKGSFSTLEIQRTEQGDSAMYLCASTVGEFQYFGAGTRLSVL.

This clone was seen more than once but under ten times. V gene TRBV4-1 combines with J gene TRBJ1-2; TRBD1 matches at 10 bases. Germline CDR1 reads MGHRA; CDR2 reads YSYEKL. The CDR3 has 14 amino acids. V lost 3 bases and J lost 5; bases outside the gene matches: 3. The CDR3 protein is CASSHGTGVYGYTF. CDR3 DNA sequence: TGCGCCAGCAGCCACGGGACAGGGGTTTATGGCTACACCTTC.